The 20 T cell receptor beta chains reported below all come from one sample, sequenced in a study of neoadjuvant anti-PD-1 for oral cavity cancer (dated by TCRdb to 2020 to 2023). In light of the paper, this sample's time point label describes: before neoadjuvant nivolumab. The method behind the library was the immunoSEQ multiplex PCR assay. In its TCRdb copy, this immuneACCESS table keeps in-frame sequences only and misses some clones. Where compared with another copy, unresolved V genes explain less than half of these, and the others have no known cause. This sample holds tens of thousands of clones; 80% to 90% were observed only once. 3% to 4% of the sample lies in the top ten. Sequenced material: PBMCs, taken before nivolumab (anti-PD-1) treatment. Receptors originate from a person aged 35 to 85 with oral cavity squamous cell carcinoma.

The V and J genes are TRBV28 and TRBJ2-5; D ambiguous. The J call is in doubt because the DNA end fits TRBJ2-7 better. This CDR3 has 13 amino acids. Germline V gives CDR1 MDHEN, CDR2 SYDVKM. CDR3 loop: CASQPTLVSEQYF. Here the CDR3 DNA reads TGTGCCAGTCAACCAACCCTGGTTTCCGAGCAGTACTTC.

This chain links TRBV4-1 with TRBJ1-4; D may be TRBD1 (5 bases). The CDR3 contains 15 residues. V was clipped by 1 base and J by 6 bases, with 12 bases between them. Germline V gives CDR1 MGHRA, CDR2 YSYEKL. The CDR3 protein is CASSQVATADEKLFF. The CDR3 nucleotides read TGCGCCAGCAGCCAAGTCGCGACAGCGGATGAAAAACTGTTTTTT.

This chain joins TRBV6-5 and TRBJ1-1, with 9 nucleotides matching TRBD1. The germline V gene has CDR1 MNHEY and CDR2 SVGAGI. The junction had 5 bases not matched to a gene; V was cut back by 2 bases and J by 4 bases. The CDR3 is 15 residues long. The CDR3 DNA follows: TGTGCCAGCAGTTACCTCACAGGGGGCCGCACTGAAGCTTTCTTT. This sequence encodes CASSYLTGGRTEAFF.

CDR3 protein: CASSSGQGEDPTF. The CDR3 nucleotides are TGTGCCAGCAGCTCGGGACAGGGAGAAGACCCCACCTTC. The genes are TRBV7-3 and TRBJ1-2; TRBD1 matches 9 bases. The CDR3 loop spans 13 amino acids. After removal of 4 bases from V and 13 bases from J, the junction contained 10 bases not matched to a gene. The germline CDR1 and CDR2 sequences are SGHTA and FQGTGA.

The chain combines TRBV19 with TRBJ2-4; either TRBD1 or TRBD2 may fit D (5 bases each). Trimming took 3 bases from V and 8 from J, leaving 14 bases between them. Per germline, CDR1 LNHDA and CDR2 SQIVND (reference sequence). This CDR3 is built from 14 residues. As DNA, the CDR3 is TGTGCCAGTAGTATGAAACAGGACGGGGACATTCAGTACTTC. Its protein is CASSMKQDGDIQYF.

This clone was detected once. The CDR3 coding sequence is TGTGCCAGCAGTTACTCGGGCGGGGCGGGCTCCTACGAGCAGTACTTC. Its translation: CASSYSGGAGSYEQYF. The chain combines TRBV6-5 with TRBJ2-7; D is perhaps TRBD2 (6 bases). Germline loops: CDR1 MNHEY, CDR2 SVGAGI. V gave up 0 bases and J gave up 0 bases, with 12 bases separating them. The CDR3 totals 16 residues.

The J gene is TRBJ2-3, the V gene TRBV7-2; the match to TRBD2 covers 11 bases. This CDR3 has 15 residues. J lost 7 bases, V lost 5 bases, and 8 bases had no gene match. CDR1 is SGHTA and CDR2 is FQGNSA in the germline V gene. CDR3 loop: CASSRRLAGRNTQYF. In DNA form, the CDR3 reads TGTGCCAGCAGCCGACGACTAGCGGGAAGAAATACGCAGTATTTT.

V usage is TRBV4-1 and J usage is TRBJ2-7; the D is unclear. There are 14 residues in the CDR3. The germline gives CDR1 MGHRA, CDR2 YSYEKL. V was shortened by 4 bases and J by 3 bases, with 13 bases between the two germline ends. In DNA form, the CDR3 reads TGCGCCAGCAGCCTGGACGGAGAACTCTACGAGCAGTACTTC. The encoded protein is CASSLDGELYEQYF.

The rearrangement joins TRBV7-9 to TRBJ2-7, with 9 positions matching TRBD1. The CDR3 covers 16 residues. Trimming at V came to 4 bases and at J to 3 bases, leaving 10 bases not matched to a gene. CDR1 SEHNR and CDR2 FQNEAQ come from the germline V gene (reference sequence). CDR3 coding DNA: TGTGCCAGCAGCTCCTACGGGACAGGGAAGGGCTACGAGCAGTACTTC. It codes for CASSSYGTGKGYEQYF.

This chain joins TRBV11-3 and TRBJ1-1; no firm D call. The CDR3 consists of 13 residues. Trimming shortened V by 3 bases and J by 1 base, and 6 bases separated the two germline ends. Germline values: CDR1 SGHNT, CDR2 YENEEA. In DNA, the CDR3 is TGTGCCAGCAGCTTTACACCGAACACTGAAGCTTTCTTT. Its protein is CASSFTPNTEAFF.

This sequence joins TRBV5-1 and TRBJ2-5; tentatively, D is TRBD1 or TRBD2 (6 bases each). V gave up 1 base and J gave up 5 bases, with 15 bases separating them. The CDR3 has 15 amino acids. From germline, CDR1 is SGHRS and CDR2 YFSETQ. CDR3 nucleotides: TGCGCCAGCAGCTTGTGGGGGGACAAAAGCGAGACCCAGTACTTC. Translation gives CASSLWGDKSETQYF.

The chain uses TRBV9 and TRBJ1-1; TRBD1 matches 9 bases. Germline V gene lookup returns CDR1 SGDLS and CDR2 YYNGEE. This CDR3 has 13 residues. The ends lost 3 bases at V and 11 bases at J; junction bases unmatched: 8. CDR3 residues: CASSAQGQGRAFF. The CDR3 DNA reads TGTGCCAGCAGCGCCCAGGGACAGGGTAGGGCTTTCTTT.

The V gene is TRBV19, the J gene TRBJ2-3; TRBD2 is a possible D gene (7 bases). In germline, CDR1 is LNHDA, CDR2 SQIVND (reference sequence). The length of the CDR3 is 14 residues. The germline V and J ends were trimmed by 6 bases and 1 base, with 11 bases remaining between them. CDR3 region: CASSLRGRTDTQYF. DNA of the CDR3: TGTGCCAGTAGCTTGCGGGGGCGCACAGATACGCAGTATTTT.

V gene TRBV5-1 combines with J gene TRBJ1-4; possibly TRBD1 for D (6 bases). Per germline, CDR1 SGHRS and CDR2 YFSETQ. CDR3 length: 14 residues. V dropped 3 bases and J dropped 5 bases, with 11 bases sitting between them. The CDR3 nucleotides read TGCGCCAGCAGCTCCGGACAGCAGAATGAAAAACTGTTTTTT. This translates into CASSSGQQNEKLFF.

This CDR3 reads CASSYGQGLFGYTF. CDR3 DNA sequence: TGTGCCAGCAGTTACGGACAGGGGTTGTTTGGCTACACCTTC. The chain links TRBV6-6 to TRBJ1-2, with 9 bases identical to TRBD1. V shed 2 bases, J shed 7 bases, and the junction held 5 bases outside the gene matches. The CDR3 length is 14 residues. The germline gives CDR1 MNHNY, CDR2 SVGAGI (reference sequence).

The chain links TRBV6-1 to TRBJ1-3; D is unclear. The CDR3 runs to 15 residues. Germline CDR1 and CDR2: MNHNS and SASEGT. V was trimmed by 8 bases and J by 0 bases, leaving 14 bases between them. The CDR3 sequence: CASWTRRVSGNTIYF. DNA of the CDR3: TGTGCCAGCTGGACGAGACGCGTCTCTGGAAACACCATATATTTT.

The V gene is TRBV19, the J gene TRBJ2-2; no definite D call. Trimming took 5 bases from V and 4 from J, leaving 14 bases between them. CDR3 length equals 15 residues. The V gene's germline CDR1 is LNHDA and CDR2 SQIVND (reference sequence). The CDR3 sequence is CASSLALTPTGELFF. The CDR3 bases are TGTGCCAGTAGTTTGGCCTTAACTCCCACCGGGGAGCTGTTTTTT. Supplemented by reference TRBV19 and TRBJ2-2, the full variable domain reads DGGITQSPKYLFRKEGQNVTLSCEQNLNHDAMYWYRQDPGQGLRLIYYSQIVNDFQKGDIAEGYSVSREKKESFPLTVTSAQKNPTAFYLCASSLALTPTGELFFGEGSRLTVL.

J is TRBJ1-1 and V is TRBV5-5; D is possibly TRBD1 (5 bases). V lost 4 bases and J 4 bases, leaving 11 bases between the germline ends. The CDR3 contains 13 residues. CDR1 is SGHKS, CDR2 YYEKEE, per germline (reference sequence). Written as DNA, the CDR3 is TGTGCCAGCAGCCTGAGGAGGGGCACTGAAGCTTTCTTT. This translates into CASSLRRGTEAFF.

The sample holds one count of this clone. The J gene is TRBJ2-3, the V gene TRBV9; 7 bases agree with TRBD2. This CDR3 is 18 amino acids long. Germline CDR1 reads SGDLS; CDR2 reads YYNGEE. V was pared by 4 bases and J by 1 base, with 15 bases of the junction left unmatched. The DNA of the CDR3 is TGTGCCAGCAGCTCAAGGACTAGTACGGCGTCGGGCACAGATACGCAGTATTTT. It specifies CASSSRTSTASGTDTQYF.

The rearrangement links TRBV5-6 to TRBJ2-7, with D possibly TRBD1 on 6 matching bases. Per germline, CDR1 SGHDT and CDR2 YYEEEE. V shed 0 bases and J shed 5 bases, with 9 bases lying between them. This CDR3 contains 13 residues. The CDR3 loop is CASSLDRVNEQYF. The CDR3 DNA reads TGTGCCAGCAGCTTGGACAGGGTAAACGAGCAGTACTTC.